The T cell receptor (beta chain) under discussion was sequenced for a study of blood T cell repertoires in COVID-19. The CDR3 sequence is 10 residues long. The germline V gene encodes CDR1 SNHLY and CDR2 FYNNEI. V lost 8 bases and J lost 8, with 6 bases in between. Authors' methods: Estimates of nucleated cell counts were drawn from the amplification of reference gene primers. Only in-frame clones appear in the TCRdb table, and some are missing; sequencing was by immunoSEQ multiplex PCR. D and trimming come from the DNA, and the V and J calls and clone size come from that table. The sample lists 110,000 to 150,000 clones, around four fifths occurring once.

The source is a woman of 80 years or more with acute or convalescent COVID-19. The sequenced sample consisted of peripheral blood. The chain combines TRBV2 with TRBJ1-4; D gene unclear. CDR3 loop: CASRREKLFF. The DNA of the CDR3 is TGTGCCAGCCGGAGAGAAAAACTGTTTTTT.